One sample yielded the 18 T cell receptor beta chains listed below, sequenced in a study of blood T cell repertoires in COVID-19. Generated by immunoSEQ multiplex PCR, the TCRdb table keeps only in-frame clones and is missing some. The data contain 65,000 to 90,000 clones, roughly 88% of them singletons. The sequenced sample consisted of peripheral blood. The receptors derive from a man older than 75 with active or convalescent COVID-19.

This CDR3 reads CASSPGTSIDGTQYF. For the CDR3, the DNA is TGTGCCAGCTCACCCGGGACTAGCATTGACGGGACCCAGTACTTC. V and J are TRBV18 and TRBJ2-5, with 9 bases matching TRBD2. This CDR3 is 15 amino acids long. Germline V lookup: CDR1 KGHSH, CDR2 LQKENI. J gave up 7 bases and V 3 bases, and 9 bases lay outside the gene matches.

This clone occurred once. CDR3 residues: CASSDQDFYEQYF. The CDR3 nucleotides are TGTGCCAGCAGCGACCAGGACTTCTACGAGCAGTACTTC. This chain uses TRBV14 with TRBJ2-7, with TRBD2 as a possible D gene (5 bases). The CDR3 consists of 13 residues. V was clipped by 5 bases and J by 3 bases, with 11 bases between them. Germline V lookup: CDR1 SGHDN, CDR2 FVKESK.

Worth noting for this clone: In the same sample, other DNA sequences code for this CDR3. The chain employs TRBV7-2 and TRBJ1-5; a weak D match, TRBD1 (5 bases). CDR3 length: 14 amino acids. The V and J ends lost 1 base and 4 bases respectively, with 8 bases between them. Germline V lookup: CDR1 SGHTA, CDR2 FQGNSA. CDR3 DNA sequence: TGTGCCAGCAGCTTAGATAGGGGAAATCAGCCCCAGCATTTT. It specifies CASSLDRGNQPQHF.

V gene TRBV9 combines with J gene TRBJ2-5; 15 positions match TRBD2. The CDR3 has 17 amino acids. The germline V gene encodes CDR1 SGDLS and CDR2 YYNGEE. V lost 4 bases and J lost 4; bases outside the gene matches: 8. The CDR3: CASSKSTGLAGGETQYF. The CDR3 region has the DNA TGTGCCAGCAGCAAAAGCACGGGACTAGCGGGGGGAGAGACCCAGTACTTC. Full variable domain (missing parts from reference TRBV9 and TRBJ2-5): DSGVTQTPKHLITATGQRVTLRCSPRSGDLSVYWYQQSLDQGLQFLIQYYNGEERAKGNILERFSAQQFPDLHSELNLSSLELGDSALYFCASSKSTGLAGGETQYFGPGTRLLVL.

V gene TRBV6-6 combines with J gene TRBJ2-7; the D gene is possibly TRBD2 (7 bases). V shed 2 bases and J shed 2 bases, with 10 bases lying between them. CDR3 size: 14 residues. Germline CDR1 MNHNY, CDR2 SVGAGI (reference sequence). The CDR3 region is CASSYRGGTYEQYF. CDR3 sequence (DNA): TGTGCCAGCAGTTACAGGGGGGGAACCTACGAGCAGTACTTC.

V usage is TRBV5-1 and J usage is TRBJ1-3; D is possibly TRBD1 (5 bases). The germline V gene encodes CDR1 SGHRS and CDR2 YFSETQ. The length of the CDR3 is 13 residues. V lost 4 bases and J lost 5, with 10 bases in between. CDR3 in DNA: TGCGCCAGCAGCATAGACAGCCGAAACACCATATATTTT. Translation: CASSIDSRNTIYF.

In DNA, the CDR3 is TGCGCCAGCAGCTTGATAGGGGCAGAGACCCAGTACTTC. It codes for CASSLIGAETQYF. The chain recombines TRBV5-1 with TRBJ2-5; TRBD1 might be the D (5 bases). The germline V gene has CDR1 SGHRS and CDR2 YFSETQ. CDR3 length: 13 amino acids. V lost 1 base and J 4 bases, leaving 8 bases between the germline ends.

V gene TRBV2 combines with J gene TRBJ2-5; the D gene is possibly TRBD1 (7 bases). CDR3 length: 15 amino acids. Germline lookup yields CDR1 SNHLY and CDR2 FYNNEI. The germline V and J ends were trimmed by 6 bases and 5 bases, with 19 bases remaining between them. This chain's CDR3 is CASSPTGQGGETQYF. The CDR3, as DNA: TGTGCCAGCAGCCCCACCGGGCAGGGGGGCGAGACCCAGTACTTC.

This sequence joins TRBV7-8 and TRBJ2-1; weak D call: TRBD2 (5 bases). This CDR3 contains 18 residues. CDR1 and CDR2 (germline): SGHVS, FQNEAQ. V lost 5 bases and J lost 2, with 22 bases in between. For the CDR3, the DNA is TGTGCCAGCAGCCACTTCCGACTATCTAGCCGTACCTACAATGAGCAGTTCTTC. Protein: CASSHFRLSSRTYNEQFF.

This clone was detected only once. The rearrangement links TRBV11-2 to TRBJ2-3; 14 nucleotides agree with TRBD2. V trimming: 5 bases; J trimming: 2 bases; junction bases outside the gene matches: 12. CDR3 length equals 19 residues. The germline V gene has CDR1 SGHAT and CDR2 FQNNGV. The CDR3 loop reads CASSPGLAGGYLSTDTQYF. The DNA of the CDR3 is TGTGCCAGCAGCCCAGGACTAGCGGGGGGCTACCTCTCCACAGATACGCAGTATTTT.

The J gene is TRBJ1-5, the V gene TRBV7-6, with D uncertain. V was clipped by 2 bases and J by 2 bases, with 7 bases between them. Germline V gene lookup returns CDR1 SGHVS and CDR2 FNYEAQ. CDR3 length: 14 amino acids. The CDR3 region is CASSLRRGNQPQHF. Here the CDR3 DNA reads TGTGCCAGCAGCTTACGCCGGGGCAATCAGCCCCAGCATTTT. Based on the CDR3 plus reference TRBV7-6 and TRBJ1-5, the full variable domain is GAGVSQSPRYKVTKRGQDVALRCDPISGHVSLYWYRQALGQGPEFLTYFNYEAQQDKSGLPNDRFSAERPEGSISTLTIQRTEQRDSAMYRCASSLRRGNQPQHFGDGTRLSIL.

This clone was detected a few times. This chain connects TRBV18 to TRBJ2-1; 14 bases match TRBD2. CDR3 length: 15 residues. V dropped 6 bases and J dropped 9; count of bases not matched to a gene: 7. CDR1 and CDR2 from the germline V gene are KGHSH and LQKENI. Here the CDR3 reads CASSFGLAGGGEQFF. Here the CDR3 DNA reads TGTGCCAGCTCGTTCGGACTAGCGGGAGGAGGTGAGCAGTTCTTC.

Note on this clone: This same CDR3 is encoded by further DNA sequences in the sample. This chain uses TRBV5-1 with TRBJ1-1; 9 nucleotides align to TRBD1. This CDR3 is 14 amino acids long. The trim removed 5 bases at V and 2 bases at J, leaving 4 bases unmatched. Germline V gene data show CDR1 as SGHRS and CDR2 as YFSETQ. Here the CDR3 reads CASSSTGGNTEAFF. The CDR3 DNA is TGCGCCAGCAGTTCGACAGGGGGAAACACTGAAGCTTTCTTT. The variable domain in full, completed from reference TRBV5-1 and TRBJ1-1, reads KAGVTQTPRYLIKTRGQQVTLSCSPISGHRSVSWYQQTPGQGLQFLFEYFSETQRNKGNFPGRFSGRQFSNSRSEMNVSTLELGDSALYLCASSSTGGNTEAFFGQGTRLTVV.

The rearrangement links TRBV3-1 (or the pseudogene TRBV3-2) to TRBJ2-5; 7 bases are a match to TRBD1. J was trimmed by 5 bases and V by 4 bases; bases with no gene match: 4. CDR3 size: 13 residues. CDR1 and CDR2 (germline): LGHDT, YNNKEL (reference sequence). CDR3 amino acids: CASSPRGRETQYF. DNA of the CDR3: TGTGCCAGCAGCCCTAGGGGGCGGGAGACCCAGTACTTC.

The chain links TRBV6-6 to TRBJ1-3; no reliable D call. Trimming took 4 bases from V and 7 from J, leaving 8 bases between them. In germline, CDR1 is MNHNY, CDR2 SVGAGI (reference sequence). This CDR3 is 12 amino acids long. The DNA of the CDR3 is TGTGCCAGCAGTTCTACGAGGAACACCATATATTTT. It translates to CASSSTRNTIYF.

V is TRBV11-2 and J is TRBJ2-3, with 7 positions matching TRBD1. The CDR3 extends over 14 amino acids. V lost 5 bases and J lost 5; bases outside the gene matches: 7. The germline V gene has CDR1 SGHAT and CDR2 FQNNGV. The CDR3 region is CASSIGTELDTQYF. The CDR3 DNA sequence: TGTGCCAGCAGCATCGGGACAGAATTAGATACGCAGTATTTT.

The chain carries TRBV19 and TRBJ1-4, with 7 bases lining up with TRBD1. The CDR3 contains 15 residues. V dropped 5 bases and J dropped 10; count of bases not matched to a gene: 13. Germline-derived CDR1 and CDR2 are LNHDA and SQIVND (reference sequence). CDR3 nucleotide sequence: TGTGCCAGTAGTTCGGTGGGCCAGGGGGTAGGAAAACTGTTTTTT. Translating gives CASSSVGQGVGKLFF.

The chain uses TRBV18 and TRBJ2-1, with 12 bases lining up with TRBD2. The CDR3 has 16 amino acids. V gave up 5 bases and J gave up 1 base; unmatched junction bases: 3. Germline CDR1 is KGHSH and CDR2 is LQKENI. The CDR3 DNA reads as TGTGCCAGCTCAGGACTAGCGGGATCATCCTACAATGAGCAGTTCTTC. Residues: CASSGLAGSSYNEQFF. The full variable domain, completed using reference TRBV18 and TRBJ2-1, is NAGVMQNPRHLVRRRGQEARLRCSPMKGHSHVYWYRQLPEEGLKFMVYLQKENIIDESGMPKERFSAEFPKEGPSILRIQQVVRGDSAAYFCASSGLAGSSYNEQFFGPGTRLTVL.